The 17 T cell receptor beta chains listed next were all sequenced from one sample in a study of technical replicates of blood from a handful of donors. Profiling relied on immunoSEQ multiplex PCR, and the TCRdb table lists in-frame clones only, not all of them. The sample lists around 83,000 clones; around 94% were seen once. The sequenced material came from T cells isolated from PBMCs. All receptors derive from a human donor in good health.

This chain joins TRBV29-1 and TRBJ1-1; 8 bases align to TRBD1. The V segment lost 6 bases and the J segment 6 bases; nucleotides outside the gene matches: 6. CDR1 SQVTM and CDR2 ANQGSEA come from the germline V gene. The CDR3 length is 12 residues. In DNA form, the CDR3 reads TGCAGCGTAAACAGGGGGGCGGCTGAAGCTTTCTTT. It translates to CSVNRGAAEAFF. The complete variable domain, with remaining parts taken from reference TRBV29-1 and TRBJ1-1, reads SAVISQKPSRDICQRGTSLTIQCQVDSQVTMMFWYRQQPGQSLTLIATANQGSEATYESGFVIDKFPISRPNLTFSTLTVSNMSPEDSSIYLCSVNRGAAEAFFGQGTRLTVV.

This sequence joins TRBV5-4 and TRBJ1-2; the D gene is possibly TRBD1 (5 bases). The germline V gene encodes CDR1 SGHNT and CDR2 YYREEE (reference sequence). V was pared by 0 bases and J by 5 bases, with 8 bases between. The CDR3 totals 13 residues. CDR3 nucleotide sequence: TGTGCCAGCAGCTTGGGACAGCCTTATGGCTACACCTTC. As protein: CASSLGQPYGYTF.

This clone was seen just once. The V call is TRBV5-6, the J call TRBJ2-7; the match to TRBD1 covers 8 bases. Germline CDR1 SGHDT, CDR2 YYEEEE. V lost 2 bases, J lost 5 bases, and 9 bases stayed unmatched. This CDR3 contains 15 residues. In DNA form, the CDR3 reads TGTGCCAGCAGCTTCTCTAGGACAGGGTGGAACGAGCAGTACTTC. Translating it yields CASSFSRTGWNEQYF.

This clone was recorded once. The chain links TRBV29-1 to TRBJ1-5; D is uncertain. In germline, CDR1 is SQVTM, CDR2 ANQGSEA. Trimming cost V 3 bases and J 7 bases, with 13 bases left between them. CDR3 length: 13 residues. CDR3 coding DNA: TGCAGCGTTGAGGAGGGAGTTGGGCAGCCCCAGCATTTT. Amino acids: CSVEEGVGQPQHF.

The chain is built from TRBV7-2 and TRBJ1-2; maybe TRBD1 (5 bases). This CDR3 has 14 residues. Germline CDR1 and CDR2: SGHTA and FQGNSA. V lost 0 bases to trimming and J lost 6 bases, with 11 bases between them. CDR3 coding DNA: TGTGCCAGCAGCTTAGCGGCGGGGGATCATGGCTACACCTTC. Translation gives CASSLAAGDHGYTF.

This clone was detected once. This chain links TRBV27 with TRBJ1-1, with a tentative D call TRBD1 (6 bases). Trimming removed 2 bases from V and 7 bases from J, with 14 bases in between. This CDR3 has 14 amino acids. Germline CDR1 is MNHEY and CDR2 is SMNVEV (reference sequence). The CDR3 reads CASSLTGGPGEAFF. The CDR3, as DNA: TGTGCCAGCAGTTTAACTGGGGGCCCTGGTGAAGCTTTCTTT.

This rearrangement joins TRBV29-1 to TRBJ2-1; TRBD1 aligns across 8 bases. With 7 bases clipped from V and 6 bases from J, the junction kept 11 bases outside the gene matches. Germline loops: CDR1 SQVTM, CDR2 ANQGSEA. This CDR3 has 14 amino acids. CDR3 sequence (DNA): TGCAGCGCCCTGGACAGGGTTAAGGGCAATGAGCAGTTCTTC. This sequence encodes CSALDRVKGNEQFF.

The chain carries TRBV28 and TRBJ2-1; 7 bases are a match to TRBD2. The length of the CDR3 is 18 residues. Germline CDR1 MDHEN, CDR2 SYDVKM. With 6 bases clipped from V and 3 bases from J, the junction kept 17 bases outside the gene matches. This CDR3 is CASSNDPGGRGYYNEQFF. The CDR3 region has the DNA TGTGCCAGCAGCAACGACCCTGGCGGGAGAGGTTACTACAATGAGCAGTTCTTC. Combining the CDR3 with reference TRBV28 and TRBJ2-1 gives the whole variable domain DVKVTQSSRYLVKRTGEKVFLECVQDMDHENMFWYRQDPGLGLRLIYFSYDVKMKEKGDIPEGYSVSREKKERFSLILESASTNQTSMYLCASSNDPGGRGYYNEQFFGPGTRLTVL.

V is TRBV9 and J is TRBJ2-3; 8 bases match TRBD2. The germline V gene has CDR1 SGDLS and CDR2 YYNGEE. CDR3 length: 18 residues. The V segment lost 4 bases and the J segment 2 bases; nucleotides outside the gene matches: 15. This CDR3 reads CASSPRAWVREVTDTQYF. The CDR3 DNA reads as TGTGCCAGCAGCCCGAGAGCGTGGGTGCGGGAGGTCACAGATACGCAGTATTTT.

The genes are TRBV6-7 and TRBJ1-3, with 7 bases that match TRBD1. TRBV6-7 falls under the ORF class, with uncertain function. Trimming removed 7 bases from V and 4 bases from J; junction bases left unmatched: 4. CDR3 length: 13 residues. The CDR3 DNA reads as TGTGCCAGCACCTGCAGGGGGGGAAACACCATATATTTT. Residues: CASTCRGGNTIYF.

J is TRBJ2-7 and V is TRBV6-6; D may be TRBD1 (6 bases). CDR3 length: 14 residues. Germline loops: CDR1 MNHNY, CDR2 SVGAGI (reference sequence). Trimming cost V 2 bases and J 2 bases, with 10 bases left between them. CDR3 region: CASSYGDRPYEQYF. CDR3 nucleotides: TGTGCCAGCAGTTACGGCGACAGGCCCTACGAGCAGTACTTC.

The chain links TRBV4-3 to TRBJ2-7, with 11 bases that match TRBD1. This CDR3 spans 15 amino acids. J gave up 3 bases and V 1 base, and 2 bases lay outside the gene matches. Germline V lookup: CDR1 LGHNA, CDR2 YSLEER. The CDR3 here is CASSQGTGGYYEQYF. CDR3 nucleotide sequence: TGCGCCAGCAGCCAAGGGACAGGGGGCTACTACGAGCAGTACTTC.

V gene TRBV7-8 combines with J gene TRBJ1-4; TRBD1 matches 9 bases. This CDR3 spans 16 amino acids. Germline V gene data show CDR1 as SGHVS and CDR2 as FQNEAQ. The V segment lost 3 bases and the J segment 7 bases; nucleotides outside the gene matches: 9. The CDR3 is CASSFGDGTGIEKLFF. CDR3 coding DNA: TGTGCCAGCAGCTTCGGAGACGGGACAGGGATTGAAAAACTGTTTTTT.

The chain carries TRBV2 and TRBJ1-1; a possible D gene is TRBD1 (6 bases). The CDR3 has 11 residues. Trimming removed 5 bases from V and 6 bases from J, with 7 bases in between. Germline V CDR1 and CDR2: SNHLY, FYNNEI. CDR3 region: CASSSGAEAFF. The CDR3 DNA reads TGTGCCAGCAGTTCAGGGGCTGAAGCTTTCTTT. Combining the CDR3 with reference TRBV2 and TRBJ1-1 gives the whole variable domain EPEVTQTPSHQVTQMGQEVILRCVPISNHLYFYWYRQILGQKVEFLVSFYNNEISEKSEIFDDQFSVERPDGSNFTLKIRSTKLEDSAMYFCASSSGAEAFFGQGTRLTVV.

This chain links TRBV5-1 with TRBJ2-7, with 8 bases that match TRBD2. This CDR3 has 13 residues. CDR1 is SGHRS, CDR2 YFSETQ, per germline. Trimming cost V 5 bases and J 3 bases; bases outside gene matches: 4. CDR3 DNA sequence: TGCGCCAGCAGAGGACTAGCCTTCTACGAGCAGTACTTC. Encoded protein: CASRGLAFYEQYF.

Comments on this clone: One end of the junction varies from germline; a read error may be responsible. The V call is TRBV7-7, the J call TRBJ2-5; 7 bases line up with TRBD2. CDR1 is SSHAT and CDR2 is FNYEAQ in the germline V gene (reference sequence). The CDR3 covers 14 residues. The CDR3: CASSPGGGAETQYF. The DNA for the CDR3 is TGTGCTAGCAGCCCCGGGGGAGGGGCAGAGACCCAGTACTTC.

The chain joins TRBV5-6 to TRBJ1-2; no firm D call. Germline values: CDR1 SGHDT, CDR2 YYEEEE. V was trimmed by 4 bases and J by 7 bases, leaving 14 bases between them. CDR3 length: 13 residues. This CDR3 reads CASSRPTGSGYTF. CDR3 DNA sequence: TGTGCCAGCAGCCGCCCGACGGGGTCTGGCTACACCTTC. Full variable domain (rest looked up from reference TRBV5-6 and TRBJ1-2): DAGVTQSPTHLIKTRGQQVTLRCSPKSGHDTVSWYQQALGQGPQFIFQYYEEEERQRGNFPDRFSGHQFPNYSSELNVNALLLGDSALYLCASSRPTGSGYTFGSGTRLTVV.